This record covers a single T cell receptor (beta chain). Its target is unknown. These data are taken from a study of human T cells and chemical hapten exposure. Whole-study context: Largely, small differences in pooled library volume made per-sample TCR yields vary. Study results and caveats: TCRs above 1 in 1000 frequency did not change with DPC sensitization.

Germline loops: CDR1 KGHDR, CDR2 SFDVKD. This CDR3 region has 15 residues. V lost 1 base and J lost 0, with 6 bases in between. Time point described: patch test 1, 2 weeks after DPC sensitization. Treatment defined: therapeutic diphenylcyclopropenone sensitization with weekly scalp DPC. At patch-test visits, sampling came before the patch test. The library labeled individual cDNA molecules by adding unique molecular identifiers to them. TCRdb re-called the RACE reads through MiXCR, storing one row per CDR3 protein. This repertoire shows tens of thousands of distinct CDR3 sequences, approximately 32% found once; its top ten account for roughly 10%.

This chain uses TRBV24-1 with TRBJ2-1; D ambiguous. This clonotype was sampled from a man aged 40-49 years with alopecia areata. Some clones in this sample may be carry-over from other donors' samples. The sample here was whole blood, taken in connection with sensitization to the hapten diphenylcyclopropenone (DPC). This chain's CDR3 is CATSDLRSSYNEQFF. DNA of the CDR3: TGTGCCACCAGTGATTTAAGGAGCTCCTACAATGAGCAGTTCTTC.